This TCR beta chain is from a study of spatial heterogeneity in lung cancer. Study at large: Detection consistently captured more beta-chain sequences than alpha-chain sequences.

This clonotype was counted at least ten times. The antigen is undetermined. Unique molecular identifiers tagged every individual TCR cDNA molecule. TCRdb reanalysed the 5' RACE reads using MiXCR and keeps one entry per CDR3 protein. Among roughly 80,000 distinct CDR3 sequences listed, over 9.5% were seen once. Time point specified: sample taken at primary tumor resection. Extraction of whole RNA from tumor, nontumor lung or frozen PBMC preceded unsorted sequencing. The 72 donors had untreated early-stage non-small cell lung cancer. The CDR3 runs 13 residues. Germline lookup yields CDR1 SGHAT and CDR2 FQNNGV. V dropped 5 bases and J dropped 8 bases, with 12 bases sitting between them. Broader study findings: Detection of ubiquitous tumor TCRs in blood was higher at resection than follow-up.

V usage is TRBV11-2 and J usage is TRBJ1-4; D is unclear. The clonotype was recovered from a male donor with early-stage non-small cell lung cancer. The sample in question was PBMCs, obtained at surgery. The chain's CDR3 is CASSEDQGEKLFF. CDR3 in DNA: TGTGCCAGCAGCGAGGACCAAGGGGAAAAACTGTTTTTT.